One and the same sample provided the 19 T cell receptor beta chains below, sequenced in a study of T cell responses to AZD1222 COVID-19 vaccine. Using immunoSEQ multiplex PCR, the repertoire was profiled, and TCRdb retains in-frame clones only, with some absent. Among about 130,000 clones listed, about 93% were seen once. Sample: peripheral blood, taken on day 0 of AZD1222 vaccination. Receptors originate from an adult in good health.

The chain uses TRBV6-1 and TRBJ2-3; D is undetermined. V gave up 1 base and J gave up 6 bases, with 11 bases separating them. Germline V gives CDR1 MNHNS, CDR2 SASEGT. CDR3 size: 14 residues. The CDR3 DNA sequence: TGTGCCAGCAGTGAAGTTCGAGTTGAGGATACGCAGTATTTT. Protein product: CASSEVRVEDTQYF.

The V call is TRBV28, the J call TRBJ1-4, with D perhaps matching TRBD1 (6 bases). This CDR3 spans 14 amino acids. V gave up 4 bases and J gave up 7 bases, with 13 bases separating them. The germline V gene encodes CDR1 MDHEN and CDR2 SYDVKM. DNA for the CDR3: TGTGCCAGCAGTTCCGGGGGGGCTGCTGAAAAACTGTTTTTT. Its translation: CASSSGGAAEKLFF.

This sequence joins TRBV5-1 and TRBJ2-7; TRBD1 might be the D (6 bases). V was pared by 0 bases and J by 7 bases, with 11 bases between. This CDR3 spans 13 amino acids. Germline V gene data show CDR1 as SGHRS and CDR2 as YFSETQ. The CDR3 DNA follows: TGCGCCAGCAGCTTGGATTCGAGGGGGGAGCAGTACTTC. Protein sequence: CASSLDSRGEQYF.

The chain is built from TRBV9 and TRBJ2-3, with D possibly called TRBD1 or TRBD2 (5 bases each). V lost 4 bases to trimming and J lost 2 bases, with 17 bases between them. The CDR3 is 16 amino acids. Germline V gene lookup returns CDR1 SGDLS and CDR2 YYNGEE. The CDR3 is CASSNRARGPTDTQYF. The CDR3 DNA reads TGTGCCAGCAGCAACCGAGCCCGGGGCCCCACAGATACGCAGTATTTT.

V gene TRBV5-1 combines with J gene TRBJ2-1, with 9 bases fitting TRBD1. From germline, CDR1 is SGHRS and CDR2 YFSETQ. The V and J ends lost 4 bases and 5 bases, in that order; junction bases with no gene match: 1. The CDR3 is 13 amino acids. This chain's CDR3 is CASSRDRDNEQFF. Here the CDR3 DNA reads TGCGCCAGCAGCAGGGACAGGGACAATGAGCAGTTCTTC.

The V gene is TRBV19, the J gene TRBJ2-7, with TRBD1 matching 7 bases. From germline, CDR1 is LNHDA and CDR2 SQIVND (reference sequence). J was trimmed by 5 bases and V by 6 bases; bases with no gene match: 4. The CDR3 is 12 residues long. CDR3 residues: CASSTDRDEQYF. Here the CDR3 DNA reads TGTGCCAGTAGCACAGACAGGGACGAGCAGTACTTC.

The CDR3 DNA reads TGTGCCAGCAGTTTACCCGGATCGGGTGAGCAGTTCTTC. Protein product: CASSLPGSGEQFF. The V gene is TRBV28, the J gene TRBJ2-1; D is unclear. Germline V gene data show CDR1 as MDHEN and CDR2 as SYDVKM. The CDR3 has 13 amino acids. With 2 bases removed from V and 9 bases from J, the gap between germline ends came to 11 bases. Using reference TRBV28 and TRBJ2-1 for the parts outside the CDR3, the full variable domain is DVKVTQSSRYLVKRTGEKVFLECVQDMDHENMFWYRQDPGLGLRLIYFSYDVKMKEKGDIPEGYSVSREKKERFSLILESASTNQTSMYLCASSLPGSGEQFFGPGTRLTVL.

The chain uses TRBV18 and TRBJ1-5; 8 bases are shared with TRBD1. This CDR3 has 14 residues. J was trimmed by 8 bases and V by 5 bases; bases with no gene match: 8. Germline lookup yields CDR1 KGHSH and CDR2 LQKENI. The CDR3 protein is CASSKGQALEPQHF. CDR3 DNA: TGTGCCAGCTCAAAGGGACAGGCACTAGAGCCCCAGCATTTT.

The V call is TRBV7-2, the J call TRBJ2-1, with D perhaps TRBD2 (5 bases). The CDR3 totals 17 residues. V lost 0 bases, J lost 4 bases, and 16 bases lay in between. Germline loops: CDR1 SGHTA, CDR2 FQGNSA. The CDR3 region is CASSLAWFGSDYNEQFF. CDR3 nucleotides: TGTGCCAGCAGCTTAGCTTGGTTTGGTAGCGATTACAATGAGCAGTTCTTC.

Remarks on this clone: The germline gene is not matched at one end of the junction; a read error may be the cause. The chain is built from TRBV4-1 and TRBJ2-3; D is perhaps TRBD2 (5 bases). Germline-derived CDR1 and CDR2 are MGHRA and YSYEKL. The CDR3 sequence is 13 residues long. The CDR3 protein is CASAPGINDPKDF. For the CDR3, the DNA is TGCGCCAGCGCGCCCGGGATTAACGACCCCAAGGATTTT.

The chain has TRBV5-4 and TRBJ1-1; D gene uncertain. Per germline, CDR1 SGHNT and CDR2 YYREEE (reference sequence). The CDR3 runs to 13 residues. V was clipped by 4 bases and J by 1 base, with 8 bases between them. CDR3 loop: CASSLSENTEAFF. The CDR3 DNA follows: TGTGCCAGCAGCCTTTCCGAGAACACTGAAGCTTTCTTT. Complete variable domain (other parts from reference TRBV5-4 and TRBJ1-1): ETGVTQSPTHLIKTRGQQVTLRCSSQSGHNTVSWYQQALGQGPQFIFQYYREEENGRGNFPPRFSGLQFPNYSSELNVNALELDDSALYLCASSLSENTEAFFGQGTRLTVV.

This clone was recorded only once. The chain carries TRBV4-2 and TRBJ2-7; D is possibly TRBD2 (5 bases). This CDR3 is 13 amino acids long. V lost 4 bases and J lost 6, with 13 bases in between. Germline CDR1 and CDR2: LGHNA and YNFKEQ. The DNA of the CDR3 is TGTGCCAGCAGCCCCACGGACTTTTCCGAGCAGTACTTC. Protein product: CASSPTDFSEQYF.

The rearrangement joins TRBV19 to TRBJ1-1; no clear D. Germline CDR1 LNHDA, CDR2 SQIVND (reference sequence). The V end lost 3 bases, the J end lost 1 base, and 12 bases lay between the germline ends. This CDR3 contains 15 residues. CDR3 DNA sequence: TGTGCCAGTAGTATCAATGACGGGAGGAACACTGAAGCTTTCTTT. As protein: CASSINDGRNTEAFF.

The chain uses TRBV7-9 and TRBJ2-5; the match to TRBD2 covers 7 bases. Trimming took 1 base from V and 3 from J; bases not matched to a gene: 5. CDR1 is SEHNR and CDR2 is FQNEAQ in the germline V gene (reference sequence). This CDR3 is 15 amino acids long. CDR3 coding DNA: TGTGCCAGCAGCTTAGTGTCCCTAGCGGAAGAGACCCAGTACTTC. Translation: CASSLVSLAEETQYF. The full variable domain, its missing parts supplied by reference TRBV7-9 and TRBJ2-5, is DTGVSQNPRHKITKRGQNVTFRCDPISEHNRLYWYRQTLGQGPEFLTYFQNEAQLEKSRLLSDRFSAERPKGSFSTLEIQRTEQGDSAMYLCASSLVSLAEETQYFGPGTRLLVL.

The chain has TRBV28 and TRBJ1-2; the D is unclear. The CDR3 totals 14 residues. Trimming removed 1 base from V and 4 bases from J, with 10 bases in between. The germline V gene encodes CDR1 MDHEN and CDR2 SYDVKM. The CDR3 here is CASSLFSSGYGYTF. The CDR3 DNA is TGTGCCAGCAGTTTATTTTCGTCGGGCTATGGCTACACCTTC.

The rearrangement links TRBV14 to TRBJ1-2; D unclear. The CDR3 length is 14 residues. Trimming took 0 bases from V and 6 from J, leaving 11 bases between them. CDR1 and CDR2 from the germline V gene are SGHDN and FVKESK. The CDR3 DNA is TGTGCCAGCAGCCAAGATCTTGAGGGAGATGGCTACACCTTC. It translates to CASSQDLEGDGYTF.

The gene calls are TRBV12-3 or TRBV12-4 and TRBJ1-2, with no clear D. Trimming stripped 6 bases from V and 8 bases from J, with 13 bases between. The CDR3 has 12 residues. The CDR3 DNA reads TGTGCCAGCAGGTACCAGGAGAGGGGCTACACCTTC. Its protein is CASRYQERGYTF.

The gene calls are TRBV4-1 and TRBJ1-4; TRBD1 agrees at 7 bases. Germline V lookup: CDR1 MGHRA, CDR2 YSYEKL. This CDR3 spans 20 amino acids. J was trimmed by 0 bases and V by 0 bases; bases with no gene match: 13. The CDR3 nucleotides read TGCGCCAGCAGCCAAGATTCAGGCAGGGGGGCCTTTGCAACTAATGAAAAACTGTTTTTT. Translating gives CASSQDSGRGAFATNEKLFF.

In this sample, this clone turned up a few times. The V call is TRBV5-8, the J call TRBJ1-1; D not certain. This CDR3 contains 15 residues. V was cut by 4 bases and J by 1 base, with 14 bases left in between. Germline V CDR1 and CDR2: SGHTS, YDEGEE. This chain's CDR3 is CASSLTVVRNTEAFF. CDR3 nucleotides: TGTGCCAGCAGCCTAACGGTTGTCCGGAACACTGAAGCTTTCTTT.